This record covers a single TCR beta chain. Here immunoSEQ multiplex PCR was the method, and the copy in TCRdb shows in-frame clones only, minus some. The profile shows about 150,000 clones, roughly 91% of them singletons. The CDR3 sequence is 16 residues long. Deletions cut 4 bases from V and 3 bases from J, with 16 bases between. Germline V CDR1 and CDR2: MDHEN, SYDVKM. The data stem from a study of blood T cell repertoires in COVID-19. Study context: Acute and convalescent COVID-19 samples came from the United States, Italy and Spain.

This sequence joins TRBV28 and TRBJ1-5; D is ambiguous. The clonotype comes from a man in his fifties or sixties with active or convalescent COVID-19. Sequenced material: peripheral blood. CDR3 region: CASSSYSGSSNQPQHF. CDR3 coding DNA: TGTGCCAGCAGTTCTTATTCCGGGTCGTCCAATCAGCCCCAGCATTTT.